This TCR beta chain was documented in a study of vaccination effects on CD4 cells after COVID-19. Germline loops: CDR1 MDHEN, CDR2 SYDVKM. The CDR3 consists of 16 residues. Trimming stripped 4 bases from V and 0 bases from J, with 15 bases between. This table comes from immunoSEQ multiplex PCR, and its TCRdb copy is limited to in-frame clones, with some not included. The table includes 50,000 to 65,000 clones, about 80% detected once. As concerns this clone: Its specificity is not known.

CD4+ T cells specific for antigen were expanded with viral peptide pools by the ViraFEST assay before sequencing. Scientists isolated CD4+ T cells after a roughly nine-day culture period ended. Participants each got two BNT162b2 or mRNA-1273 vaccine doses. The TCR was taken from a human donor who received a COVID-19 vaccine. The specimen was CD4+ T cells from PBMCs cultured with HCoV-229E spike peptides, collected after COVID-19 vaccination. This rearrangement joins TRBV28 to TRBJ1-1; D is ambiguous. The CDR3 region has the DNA TGTGCCAGCAGTTCCGTTATAAGGCCCATGAACACTGAAGCTTTCTTT. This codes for CASSSVIRPMNTEAFF.